The rows below give T cell receptor beta chains drawn from one sample of a study of blood T cells in healthy people across ages. TCRdb used MiXCR to reprocess the 5' RACE reads, holding one entry per CDR3 protein. There are some 1.5 million distinct CDR3 sequences in the sample; 40% to 45% occur only once, and just over 4% lies in the top ten. Sequencing was carried out using blood. The receptors stem from a woman between 18 and 30 years old in good health. Both conserved end residues are part of each CDR3. Each record gives: V gene, CDR3 protein.

v_call: TRBV6-5; cdr3_aa: CASSYSTAVQETQYF
v_call: TRBV6-2/TRBV6-3; cdr3_aa: CASSSPGRENTEAFF
v_call: TRBV4-2; cdr3_aa: CASSQDLMGYGYTF
v_call: TRBV6-4; cdr3_aa: CASSDTLNSPLHF
v_call: TRBV7-8; cdr3_aa: CASSLGAGGEDGYTF
v_call: TRBV6-1; cdr3_aa: CASSSHGLETQYF
v_call: TRBV10-3; cdr3_aa: CAIRPGGLGNEQFF
v_call: TRBV15; cdr3_aa: CATSRDRHTQYF
v_call: TRBV7-9; cdr3_aa: CASSYGLAGVNEQYF
v_call: TRBV29-1; cdr3_aa: CSVYSYNEQFF
v_call: TRBV5-1; cdr3_aa: CASRQNPDYEQYF
v_call: TRBV12-5; cdr3_aa: CASGLGGDGQETQYF
v_call: TRBV3-1; cdr3_aa: CASSQEGDPWNIQYF
v_call: TRBV29-1; cdr3_aa: CSVEEAGINTGELFF
v_call: TRBV4-2; cdr3_aa: CASSQEVEGSRGNEQFF
v_call: TRBV20-1; cdr3_aa: CSAVPGATDYEQYF
v_call: TRBV29-1; cdr3_aa: CSVNGVTEAFF
v_call: TRBV24-1; cdr3_aa: CATSDTWGQSNYEQYF
v_call: TRBV5-1; cdr3_aa: CASSLVSPSTDTQYF
v_call: TRBV20-1; cdr3_aa: CSASFQEINYGYTF
v_call: TRBV2; cdr3_aa: CAGSDFRGGNEQYF
v_call: TRBV20-1; cdr3_aa: CSARFRQGSNQPQHF
v_call: TRBV21-1; cdr3_aa: CASSAALGGETQYF
v_call: TRBV5-1; cdr3_aa: CASSSSGRYNEQYF
v_call: TRBV4-1; cdr3_aa: CASSQLGAGGPNTEAFF
v_call: TRBV20-1; cdr3_aa: CSASTGQDYGYTF
v_call: TRBV7-8; cdr3_aa: CASSQHSTYGYTF
v_call: TRBV7-2; cdr3_aa: CASSLMRNGYTF
v_call: TRBV12-3/TRBV12-4; cdr3_aa: CASSYLRGRGNEQYF
v_call: TRBV20-1; cdr3_aa: CSARPLEGPYEQYF
v_call: TRBV27; cdr3_aa: CASSFAGYNQPQHF
v_call: TRBV20-1; cdr3_aa: CSASTSGTQQFF
v_call: TRBV7-9; cdr3_aa: CASSFPGGPRNSGNTIYF
v_call: TRBV7-3; cdr3_aa: CASSPGQGKKDTQYF
v_call: TRBV19; cdr3_aa: CARARPAYEQYF
v_call: TRBV12-3/TRBV12-4; cdr3_aa: CASSQTHTQYF
v_call: TRBV10-3; cdr3_aa: CAISEAGAPNQPQHF
v_call: TRBV21-1; cdr3_aa: CAGFLGSRGGYNEQFF
v_call: TRBV11-2; cdr3_aa: CASSPPTEGEETQYF
v_call: TRBV4-2; cdr3_aa: CASSPRQGEGYGYTF
v_call: TRBV11-2; cdr3_aa: CASSPEYNPNYGYTF
v_call: TRBV4-2; cdr3_aa: CASSQVRQGKETQYF